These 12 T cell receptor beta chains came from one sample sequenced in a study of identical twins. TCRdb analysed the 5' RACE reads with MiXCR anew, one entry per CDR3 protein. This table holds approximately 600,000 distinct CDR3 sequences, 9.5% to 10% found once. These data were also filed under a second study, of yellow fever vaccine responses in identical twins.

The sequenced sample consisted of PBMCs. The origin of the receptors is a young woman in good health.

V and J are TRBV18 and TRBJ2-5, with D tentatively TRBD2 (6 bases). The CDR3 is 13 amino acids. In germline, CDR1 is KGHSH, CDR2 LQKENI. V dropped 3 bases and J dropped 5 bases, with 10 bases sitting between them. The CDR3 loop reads CASSPTSFETQYF. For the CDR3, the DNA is TGTGCCAGCTCACCGACTAGTTTCGAGACCCAGTACTTC.

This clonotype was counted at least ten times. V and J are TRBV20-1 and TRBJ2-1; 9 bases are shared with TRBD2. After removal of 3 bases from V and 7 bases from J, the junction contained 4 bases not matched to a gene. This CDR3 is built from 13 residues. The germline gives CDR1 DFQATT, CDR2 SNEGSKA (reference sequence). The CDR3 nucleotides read TGCAGTGCTAGCCCTAGCGGGACAAATGAGCAGTTCTTC. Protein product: CSASPSGTNEQFF.

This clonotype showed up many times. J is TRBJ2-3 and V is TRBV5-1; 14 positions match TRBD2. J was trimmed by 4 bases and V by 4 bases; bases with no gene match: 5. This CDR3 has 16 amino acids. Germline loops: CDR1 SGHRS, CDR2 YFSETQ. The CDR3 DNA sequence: TGCGCCAGCAGCACAGGACTAGCGGGAGGTCCAGATACGCAGTATTTT. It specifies CASSTGLAGGPDTQYF.

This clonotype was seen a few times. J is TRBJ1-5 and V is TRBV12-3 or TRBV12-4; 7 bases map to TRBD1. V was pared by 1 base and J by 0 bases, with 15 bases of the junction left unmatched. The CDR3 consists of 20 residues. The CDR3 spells CASSLGRGQTGAYSNQPQHF. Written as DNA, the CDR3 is TGTGCCAGCAGTTTAGGCCGGGGACAGACCGGGGCCTATAGCAATCAGCCCCAGCATTTT.

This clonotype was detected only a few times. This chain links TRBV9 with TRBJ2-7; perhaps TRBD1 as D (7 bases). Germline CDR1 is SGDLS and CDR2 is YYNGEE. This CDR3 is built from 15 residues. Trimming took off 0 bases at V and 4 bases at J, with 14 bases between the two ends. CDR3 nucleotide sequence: TGTGCCAGCAGCGTAGGCCAGGGGGGCCTATACGAGCAGTACTTC. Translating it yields CASSVGQGGLYEQYF.

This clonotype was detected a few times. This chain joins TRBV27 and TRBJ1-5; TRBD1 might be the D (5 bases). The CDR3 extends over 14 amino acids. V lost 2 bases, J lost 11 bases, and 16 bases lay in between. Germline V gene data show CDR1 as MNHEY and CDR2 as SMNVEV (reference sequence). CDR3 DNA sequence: TGTGCCAGCAGTTTAAAGGGACGGTCCGAAGCCCAGCATTTT. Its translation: CASSLKGRSEAQHF.

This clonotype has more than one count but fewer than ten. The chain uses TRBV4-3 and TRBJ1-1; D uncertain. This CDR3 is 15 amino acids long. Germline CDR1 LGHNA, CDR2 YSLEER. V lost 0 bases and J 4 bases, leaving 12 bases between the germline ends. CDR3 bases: TGCGCCAGCAGCCAAGATTCCGGGTCGGGCACTGAAGCTTTCTTT. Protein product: CASSQDSGSGTEAFF.

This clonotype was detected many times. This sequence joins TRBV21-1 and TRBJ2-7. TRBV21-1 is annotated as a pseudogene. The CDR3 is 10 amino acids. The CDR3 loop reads CATLGYEQYF. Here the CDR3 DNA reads TGTGCCACCTTAGGCTACGAGCAGTACTTC.

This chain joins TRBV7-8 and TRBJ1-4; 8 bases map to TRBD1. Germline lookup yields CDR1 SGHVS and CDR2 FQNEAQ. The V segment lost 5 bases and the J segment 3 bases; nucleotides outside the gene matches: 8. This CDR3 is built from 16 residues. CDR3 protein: CASSSLRTGPNEKLFF. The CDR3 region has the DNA TGTGCCAGCAGCAGCCTGAGGACAGGGCCTAATGAAAAACTGTTTTTT.

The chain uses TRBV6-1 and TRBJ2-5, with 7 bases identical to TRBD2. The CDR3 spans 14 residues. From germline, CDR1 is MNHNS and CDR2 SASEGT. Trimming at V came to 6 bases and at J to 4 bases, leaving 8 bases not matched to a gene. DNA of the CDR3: TGTGCCAGCAGACCCCAGGGAGGGCGAGAGACCCAGTACTTC. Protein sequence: CASRPQGGRETQYF.

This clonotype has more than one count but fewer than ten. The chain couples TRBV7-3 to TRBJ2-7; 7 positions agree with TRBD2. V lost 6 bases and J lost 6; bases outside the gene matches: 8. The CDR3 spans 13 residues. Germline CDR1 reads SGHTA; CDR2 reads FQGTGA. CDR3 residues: CASRPSGGGEQYF. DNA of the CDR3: TGTGCCAGCAGACCCTCGGGGGGAGGCGAGCAGTACTTC.

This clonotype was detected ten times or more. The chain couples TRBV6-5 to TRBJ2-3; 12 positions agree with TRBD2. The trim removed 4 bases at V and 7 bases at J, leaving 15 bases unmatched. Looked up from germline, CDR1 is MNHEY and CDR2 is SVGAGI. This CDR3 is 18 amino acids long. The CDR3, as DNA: TGTGCCAGCAGTTCCCGCCTGGCTAGCGGGGGGGCCGCGAATACGCAGTATTTT. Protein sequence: CASSSRLASGGAANTQYF.